Sequencing of this T cell receptor beta chain was carried out in a study of blood T cells in healthy people across ages. Study-level points and caveats: Unknown CMV status may confound age-related changes in expanded clones.

With a J-beta primer mix and a sample-barcoded 5' primer, a second PCR ran roughly 7 to 11 cycles. Every cDNA molecule carried a tag from a template-switch adaptor bearing 12 random nucleotides. TCRdb itself ran the 5' RACE reads through MiXCR, one entry per CDR3 protein. The data contain about 830,000 distinct CDR3 sequences, about 62% of them singletons. Note on this clonotype: No antigen is known for it.

V trimming: 1 base; J trimming: 0 bases; junction bases outside the gene matches: 13. CDR1 and CDR2 (germline): SGHAT, FQNNGV. The CDR3 sequence is 21 residues long. There were healthy Caucasian individuals from Russia, aged roughly 6 to 100, serving as donors. Input material: blood. The sequence was obtained from a man younger than 45 in good health. This chain connects TRBV11-2 to TRBJ1-6, with 9 nucleotides matching TRBD1. CDR3 region: CASSLVFRGTGTSSYNSPLHF. In nucleotides, the CDR3 is TGTGCCAGCAGCTTAGTATTTAGGGGGACAGGGACAAGCTCCTATAATTCACCCCTCCACTTT.